The source of this TCR beta chain is a study of T cells after yellow fever vaccination (dated by TCRdb to between 2018 and 2021). At the level of the whole study: Libraries from fractions with low cell numbers were prepared with the SMART-Seq v4 Ultra Low Input RNA kit. To follow T-cell clones before and after primary and booster YFV17D yellow fever vaccination, bulk TCR alpha and beta repertoires were sequenced over time. Two healthy male donors, one aged 18 to 30 and one aged 30 to 40 years, made up the cohort. Blood was drawn at multiple timepoints before and after primary and secondary immunization, with bulk PBMC replicates and cell subsets isolated.

The investigation overall reported the following: Most clones expanded after primary vaccination were re-detected after the booster (almost 98% of CD4 and around 86% of CD8), suggesting broad memory maintenance. FACS-sorted repertoires could contain abundant contaminating clonotypes from the bulk population, so computational filtering was required. Because the study included only a couple of donors, the extent to which the findings can be generalized is limited. Compared with the primary T-cell response, the secondary T-cell response was weaker but faster, peaking on day 5 rather than day 15. A small fraction of clonotypes appeared in both the CD4 and CD8 compartments, likely as a result of convergent recombination.

TCR cDNA was synthesized by 5'RACE template switching, through which a universal primer site and unique molecular identifiers were introduced. Priming for cDNA synthesis came from both the TCR alpha and TCR beta constant segments. Library amplification used two PCR steps, and the second PCR step added sample barcodes and sequencing adapters. Sequencing of the libraries was done on either Illumina HiSeq 2500 (2x100 bp) or NovaSeq (2x150 bp). In the paper's pipeline: MIGEC was used to demultiplex reads and collapse the reads into UMI consensus sequences, and MiXCR was used for V(D)J alignment. Clonotypes responding to the vaccine were identified with edgeR on replicate PBMC samples, with the criteria of FDR below 0.01 and a log2 fold change above 5 up to day 15. Bulk clonotypes were assigned CD4 or CD8 identity according to which sequenced CD4 or CD8 repertoire held them at higher abundance. TCRdb redid the processing of the public reads, applying fastp at Q25 and MiXCR, and retained in-frame beta chains. Entries that share a CDR3 protein sequence are merged under the most common genes and DNA. These V and J calls rely on TCRdb rather than the paper's analysis. This sample lists under 150,000 distinct CDR3 sequences; 7.7% were detected once. The top ten hold roughly 0.76% of the sample.

The treatment or condition label, read with the paper, signifies: live attenuated yellow fever vaccine strain. A standard Ficoll-Paque protocol was used to isolate PBMCs from peripheral blood. CD4 and CD8 T-cell fractions were isolated with Dynabeads CD4 and CD8 positive selection kits. TriZol was used to extract RNA from bulk PBMCs, from CD4 and CD8 fractions, and from dextramer-positive and dextramer-negative fractions. Sequences SGHTA (CDR1) and FQGTGA (CDR2) are obtained from the germline V gene. V and J are truncated by 4 bases and 4 bases respectively, leaving an intervening sequence of 12 bases. The CDR3 runs 14 residues from the cysteine to the phenylalanine. Here the CDR3 DNA is all that survives: 42 bases in frame from base 1. On this clonotype itself: What antigen it recognizes has not been identified. No base quality values were provided; no much bigger clone lies one nucleotide off.

The receptor was isolated from a man aged 25 to 40 who received the YFV17D yellow fever vaccine. The sequenced sample was CD4+ T cells sorted from PBMCs, obtained 5 days after the yellow fever booster vaccination. The sequence joins TRBV7-3 to TRBJ2-3, with the D call perhaps TRBD1 or TRBD2, as 5 bases match in each case. The nucleotides are TGTGCCAGCAGCTCCGGGACCAAAGCAGATACGCAGTATTTT. Translation gives CASSSGTKADTQYF.